The 21 T cell receptor beta chains in this list originate from one sample, sequenced in a study of shared clonotypes between healthy human individuals. Positively selected for CCR7, the CD45RO-negative cells used as naive CD8 cells excluded terminally differentiated effector memory CD45RA+ cells. Clones were read by immunoSEQ multiplex PCR, and TCRdb kept only the in-frame ones, dropping some. This table has about 2,200,000 clones, about 93% appearing once. Sequencing input: naive CD8+ T cells from PBMCs. Every receptor here comes from a young man in good health. Some clones in this sample may be carry-over from other donors' samples.

This rearrangement joins TRBV28 to TRBJ1-5; TRBD1 matches 9 bases. Per the germline V gene, CDR1 is MDHEN and CDR2 is SYDVKM. J gave up 5 bases and V 5 bases, and 4 bases lay outside the gene matches. This CDR3 is 14 amino acids long. CDR3 in amino acids: CASSQTGGDQPQHF. CDR3 coding DNA: TGTGCCAGCAGTCAGACAGGGGGAGATCAGCCCCAGCATTTT.

The J gene is TRBJ2-1, the V gene TRBV7-9; 9 bases line up with TRBD2. The V gene's germline CDR1 is SEHNR and CDR2 FQNEAQ (reference sequence). This CDR3 is built from 16 residues. After removal of 4 bases from V and 7 bases from J, the junction contained 11 bases not matched to a gene. CDR3 loop: CASSSPVVAGENEQFF. The CDR3 DNA is TGTGCCAGCAGCTCCCCCGTGGTAGCGGGAGAGAATGAGCAGTTCTTC.

The gene calls are TRBV6-1 and TRBJ2-7; D is undetermined. V lost 2 bases, J lost 4 bases, and 12 bases lay in between. The germline V gene has CDR1 MNHNS and CDR2 SASEGT. CDR3 length equals 14 residues. CDR3 amino acids: CASSEFRYGYEQYF. Here the CDR3 DNA reads TGTGCCAGCAGTGAATTCAGGTACGGTTACGAGCAGTACTTC.

The chain carries TRBV9 and TRBJ2-1; D gene ambiguous. CDR1 and CDR2 from the germline V gene are SGDLS and YYNGEE. This CDR3 is built from 15 residues. The V end was cut by 4 bases, the J end by 0 bases, with 11 bases between. The CDR3 loop reads CASSQYTNSYNEQFF. CDR3 nucleotides: TGTGCCAGCAGCCAATACACAAACTCCTACAATGAGCAGTTCTTC.

The count of this clone is one. The gene calls are TRBV29-1 and TRBJ1-5; no reliable D call. The CDR3 contains 15 residues. CDR1 is SQVTM and CDR2 is ANQGSEA in the germline V gene. V lost 0 bases and J 9 bases, leaving 18 bases between the germline ends. For the CDR3, the DNA is TGCAGCGTTGAAGACGACCTCCGGGAAGGTCGGCCCCAGCATTTT. Protein sequence: CSVEDDLREGRPQHF.

The chain combines TRBV2 with TRBJ1-1; D is ambiguous. CDR1 is SNHLY and CDR2 is FYNNEI in the germline V gene. This CDR3 has 13 amino acids. Trimming left V 3 bases short and J 7 bases short, with 12 bases between. The CDR3 nucleotides are TGTGCCAGCAGTGATTTTAGGGTTGGTGAAGCTTTCTTT. It codes for CASSDFRVGEAFF.

Comments on this clone: The sample contains more than one DNA sequence encoding this CDR3. The chain employs TRBV28 and TRBJ2-7; the match to TRBD2 covers 7 bases. Trimming cost V 3 bases and J 4 bases; bases outside gene matches: 6. Germline V gives CDR1 MDHEN, CDR2 SYDVKM. The CDR3 has 14 amino acids. The CDR3 sequence is CASSFRGRAYEQYF. CDR3 DNA sequence: TGTGCCAGCAGTTTCAGAGGGAGGGCGTACGAGCAGTACTTC. The full variable domain, completed using reference TRBV28 and TRBJ2-7, is DVKVTQSSRYLVKRTGEKVFLECVQDMDHENMFWYRQDPGLGLRLIYFSYDVKMKEKGDIPEGYSVSREKKERFSLILESASTNQTSMYLCASSFRGRAYEQYFGPGTRLTVT.

The J gene is TRBJ1-5, the V gene TRBV27; tentative D call: TRBD1 (5 bases). CDR3 length: 13 amino acids. Germline-derived CDR1 and CDR2 are MNHEY and SMNVEV (reference sequence). The V end lost 8 bases, the J end lost 0 bases, and 8 bases lay between the germline ends. The CDR3 region has the DNA TGTGCCAGCCGGGACCTTAGCAATCAGCCCCAGCATTTT. This codes for CASRDLSNQPQHF.

J is TRBJ2-7 and V is TRBV2, with 8 nucleotides matching TRBD1. The CDR3 contains 15 residues. The J segment lost 2 bases and the V segment lost 3 bases, leaving 6 bases of the junction unmatched. CDR1 is SNHLY and CDR2 is FYNNEI in the germline V gene. The CDR3 region is CASSEDRVNAYEQYF. DNA for the CDR3: TGTGCCAGCAGTGAGGACAGGGTTAATGCCTACGAGCAGTACTTC.

The rearrangement joins TRBV4-1 to TRBJ2-6, with D unresolved. V shed 2 bases and J shed 4 bases, with 6 bases lying between them. The CDR3 covers 14 residues. Germline V gives CDR1 MGHRA, CDR2 YSYEKL. The CDR3 region is CASSQYPGANVLTF. The CDR3 DNA reads TGCGCCAGCAGCCAATATCCCGGGGCCAACGTCCTGACTTTC.

This chain links TRBV4-1 with TRBJ2-1; a possible D gene is TRBD1 (5 bases). This CDR3 has 15 residues. CDR1 MGHRA and CDR2 YSYEKL come from the germline V gene. Trimming pared 3 bases from V and 10 bases from J, leaving 19 bases between. This chain's CDR3 is CASSHFDSPQYEQFF. CDR3 in DNA: TGCGCCAGCAGCCACTTCGACAGTCCCCAATACGAGCAGTTCTTC.

This chain joins TRBV5-1 and TRBJ1-4; D unclear. The CDR3 has 15 amino acids. V shed 4 bases and J shed 5 bases, with 15 bases lying between them. CDR1 and CDR2 (germline): SGHRS, YFSETQ. CDR3: CASSGYASPNEKLFF. DNA of the CDR3: TGCGCCAGCAGCGGGTACGCTAGCCCGAATGAAAAACTGTTTTTT.

J is TRBJ2-1 and V is TRBV11-2; no definite D call. This CDR3 comprises 15 residues. V lost 2 bases to trimming and J lost 0 bases, with 8 bases between them. In germline, CDR1 is SGHAT, CDR2 FQNNGV. In DNA form, the CDR3 reads TGTGCCAGCAGCTTAATCCGCGGCTCCTACAATGAGCAGTTCTTC. It translates to CASSLIRGSYNEQFF. The complete variable domain, with remaining parts taken from reference TRBV11-2 and TRBJ2-1, reads EAGVAQSPRYKIIEKRQSVAFWCNPISGHATLYWYQQILGQGPKLLIQFQNNGVVDDSQLPKDRFSAERLKGVDSTLKIQPAKLEDSAVYLCASSLIRGSYNEQFFGPGTRLTVL.

The chain has TRBV28 and TRBJ1-2; D not certain. V dropped 3 bases and J dropped 5 bases, with 16 bases sitting between them. Germline-derived CDR1 and CDR2 are MDHEN and SYDVKM. CDR3 size: 15 residues. DNA of the CDR3: TGTGCCAGCAGTTTCCGGGAGGATGGCGGTTATGGCTACACCTTC. As protein: CASSFREDGGYGYTF.

The chain links TRBV2 to TRBJ2-5; perhaps TRBD2 as D (6 bases). Trimming shortened V by 9 bases and J by 5 bases, and 16 bases separated the two germline ends. The CDR3 length is 13 residues. Per the germline V gene, CDR1 is SNHLY and CDR2 is FYNNEI. CDR3 amino acids: CASEERASETQYF. The CDR3 DNA reads TGTGCCAGTGAGGAGCGGGCCAGTGAGACCCAGTACTTC.

The rearrangement joins TRBV9 to TRBJ2-7; D possibly matches TRBD1 or TRBD2 (5 bases each). There are 14 residues in the CDR3. V was cut by 0 bases and J by 2 bases, with 9 bases left in between. The V gene's germline CDR1 is SGDLS and CDR2 YYNGEE. The CDR3 reads CASSVEGTTYEQYF. CDR3 coding DNA: TGTGCCAGCAGCGTAGAGGGGACCACCTACGAGCAGTACTTC. Complete variable domain (other parts from reference TRBV9 and TRBJ2-7): DSGVTQTPKHLITATGQRVTLRCSPRSGDLSVYWYQQSLDQGLQFLIQYYNGEERAKGNILERFSAQQFPDLHSELNLSSLELGDSALYFCASSVEGTTYEQYFGPGTRLTVT.

This chain connects TRBV7-8 to TRBJ2-7; no clear D. Per germline, CDR1 SGHVS and CDR2 FQNEAQ. CDR3 size: 13 residues. V dropped 2 bases and J dropped 2 bases, with 7 bases sitting between them. The CDR3 loop reads CASSLLGPYEQYF. As DNA, the CDR3 is TGTGCCAGCAGCTTACTGGGTCCCTACGAGCAGTACTTC.

The V and J genes are TRBV10-3 and TRBJ2-7, with D possibly called TRBD1 or TRBD2 (5 bases each). The CDR3 sequence is 13 residues long. CDR1 is ENHRY and CDR2 is SYGVKD in the germline V gene. Trimming cost V 11 bases and J 2 bases, with 16 bases left between them. The CDR3 is CASSGTLTYEQYF. CDR3 sequence (DNA): TGTGCCTCATCCGGGACGCTCACCTACGAGCAGTACTTC.

The chain recombines TRBV27 with TRBJ1-1; D is uncertain. Trimming shortened V by 0 bases and J by 2 bases, and 4 bases separated the two germline ends. The CDR3 has 13 amino acids. Germline loops: CDR1 MNHEY, CDR2 SMNVEV (reference sequence). In DNA form, the CDR3 reads TGTGCCAGCAGTTTATCTATAAACACTGAAGCTTTCTTT. As protein: CASSLSINTEAFF.

This sequence joins TRBV29-1 and TRBJ1-1; perhaps TRBD1 as D (5 bases). The CDR3 sequence is 15 residues long. Germline V gene lookup returns CDR1 SQVTM and CDR2 ANQGSEA. Trimming took 4 bases from V and 2 from J, leaving 17 bases between them. CDR3 nucleotides: TGCAGCGTTGGGGGAGTGGGGCTGGTTAACACTGAAGCTTTCTTT. This gives the protein CSVGGVGLVNTEAFF. The full variable domain, rest sourced from reference TRBV29-1 and TRBJ1-1, is SAVISQKPSRDICQRGTSLTIQCQVDSQVTMMFWYRQQPGQSLTLIATANQGSEATYESGFVIDKFPISRPNLTFSTLTVSNMSPEDSSIYLCSVGGVGLVNTEAFFGQGTRLTVV.

The rearrangement links TRBV4-3 to TRBJ2-2; the D gene is possibly TRBD2 (6 bases). Germline lookup yields CDR1 LGHNA and CDR2 YSLEER. The CDR3 length is 15 residues. Trimming cost V 0 bases and J 5 bases, with 10 bases left between them. This CDR3 reads CASSQETGVTGELFF. CDR3 sequence (DNA): TGCGCCAGCAGCCAAGAAACGGGAGTAACCGGGGAGCTGTTTTTT.